The 2 T cell receptor beta chains below come from one sample, sequenced in a study of CD8 T cells in ankylosing spondylitis. TCRdb re-analysed the 5' RACE reads in MiXCR, keeping a single row per CDR3 protein. The sample contains approximately 300,000 distinct CDR3 sequences, around 20% of which appear only once. The source material was blood, either unsorted or a sorted T cell fraction (not recorded which). These receptor sequences come from a female donor with ankylosing spondylitis or in good health (not recorded which).

The genes are TRBV7-9 and TRBJ2-1; 12 bases match TRBD2. CDR3 length: 17 residues. Trimming took 5 bases from V and 9 from J; bases not matched to a gene: 14. Germline V lookup: CDR1 SEHNR, CDR2 FQNEAQ (reference sequence). For the CDR3, the DNA is TGTGCCAGCAGCAACACCCGACCTAGCGGGAGGGCCGTTGAGCAGTTCTTC. Its translation: CASSNTRPSGRAVEQFF.

The chain uses TRBV20-1 and TRBJ2-2; D gene uncertain. CDR3 length equals 15 residues. The germline V gene has CDR1 DFQATT and CDR2 SNEGSKA (reference sequence). Trimming stripped 8 bases from V and 6 bases from J, with 22 bases between. The CDR3, as DNA: TGCAGTACCGGACCCCCAGACGGAGTTCCCGGGGAGCTGTTTTTT. As protein: CSTGPPDGVPGELFF.